What follows are 31 T cell receptor beta chains derived from one specimen sequenced in a study of blood T cell repertoires in COVID-19. The data were produced by immunoSEQ multiplex PCR, yet TCRdb's version contains in-frame clones alone and is incomplete. The data contain fewer than 100,000 clones, 86% of them singletons. Input material: peripheral blood. The receptors here all came from a man between 60 and 75 years old with acute or convalescent COVID-19.

The CDR3 region has the DNA TGTGCCAGCGGTCATTCAGGGTCCCCTTCCTACAATGAGCAGTTCTTC. Its translation is CASGHSGSPSYNEQFF. The rearrangement links TRBV7-9 to TRBJ2-1; tentatively, D is TRBD1 (5 bases). V was clipped by 8 bases and J by 1 base, with 18 bases between them. This CDR3 spans 16 amino acids. Germline CDR1 SEHNR, CDR2 FQNEAQ (reference sequence).

This sequence joins TRBV2 and TRBJ2-1; TRBD1 matches 7 bases. Germline CDR1 is SNHLY and CDR2 is FYNNEI. V dropped 8 bases and J dropped 8; count of bases not matched to a gene: 9. CDR3 length equals 13 residues. CDR3 bases: TGTGCCAGCCGACAGGGCCCCCTCGATGAGCAGTTCTTC. This encodes CASRQGPLDEQFF.

Only a few counts were recorded for this clone. The chain employs TRBV7-2 and TRBJ1-2, with 8 bases fitting TRBD1. Germline CDR1 is SGHTA and CDR2 is FQGNSA. The CDR3 consists of 13 residues. The V segment lost 6 bases and the J segment 2 bases; nucleotides outside the gene matches: 2. The CDR3 DNA reads as TGTGCCAGCAGGGGGACAGGAAACTATGGCTACACCTTC. Its protein is CASRGTGNYGYTF.

The rearrangement joins TRBV6-6 to TRBJ1-2; maybe TRBD1 (6 bases). The ends were cut back, 8 bases at V and 4 bases at J, with 20 bases in the middle. Germline values: CDR1 MNHNY, CDR2 SVGAGI (reference sequence). The CDR3 consists of 15 residues. The CDR3 is CASHNGAGVSYGYTF. The CDR3 DNA sequence: TGTGCCAGCCACAACGGGGCAGGGGTCTCCTATGGCTACACCTTC.

The rearrangement joins TRBV4-3 to TRBJ1-2, with 7 bases fitting TRBD1. V was pared by 7 bases and J by 2 bases, with 13 bases of the junction left unmatched. The CDR3 has 16 amino acids. The V gene's germline CDR1 is LGHNA and CDR2 YSLEER. CDR3 nucleotide sequence: TGCGCCAGCACCAAGACCACAGGGGACTTCAACTATGGCTACACCTTC. Translating gives CASTKTTGDFNYGYTF.

There are a few counts of this clone. The DNA is omitted, as the CDR3 cannot be located on it reliably, and the CDR3 follows TCRdb's listing. This chain links TRBV21-1 with TRBJ2-2; the table's TRBD2 call for D was not verified on the DNA. TRBV21-1 is recorded as a pseudogene. The CDR3 adds up to 17 amino acids, both ends counted. The CDR3 spells CASSKGVGSGNTGELFF.

The rearrangement joins TRBV2 to TRBJ1-5; 7 bases align to TRBD1. CDR1 and CDR2 (germline): SNHLY, FYNNEI. This CDR3 comprises 14 residues. With V trimmed by 7 bases and J by 9 bases, 12 bases remained unmatched. CDR3 DNA: TGTGCCAGCAATGGGGCTCTAGGGGGCTCGCCCCAGCATTTT. This gives the protein CASNGALGGSPQHF.

The chain couples TRBV7-8 to TRBJ1-1; the D is unclear. Germline V gene lookup returns CDR1 SGHVS and CDR2 FQNEAQ. Deletions cut 3 bases from V and 5 bases from J, with 4 bases between. The CDR3 is made up of 11 amino acids. CDR3 loop: CASSFQTEAFF. As DNA, the CDR3 is TGTGCCAGCAGCTTTCAGACTGAAGCTTTCTTT.

The gene calls are TRBV27 and TRBJ2-2; D not resolved. The germline V gene encodes CDR1 MNHEY and CDR2 SMNVEV (reference sequence). The CDR3 has 14 amino acids. Trimming left V 0 bases short and J 3 bases short, with 5 bases between. Written as DNA, the CDR3 is TGTGCCAGCAGTTTATCGCGGCACACCGGGGAGCTGTTTTTT. Encoded protein: CASSLSRHTGELFF.

The V and J genes are TRBV6-2 or TRBV6-3 and TRBJ1-1; no reliable D call. The germline CDR1 and CDR2 sequences are MNHEY and SVGEGT. Between the trimmed V and J ends, which lost 6 bases and 5 bases, there was a span of 10 bases. The CDR3 consists of 12 residues. CDR3 nucleotides: TGTGCCAGCAGCGTCTATAAGACTGAAGCTTTCTTT. It translates to CASSVYKTEAFF.

This sequence joins TRBV29-1 and TRBJ1-4, with D unresolved. The CDR3 sequence is 15 residues long. Germline V gene sequence: CDR1 SQVTM, CDR2 ANQGSEA. Trimming shortened V by 7 bases and J by 8 bases, and 23 bases separated the two germline ends. The CDR3 DNA reads as TGCAGCGCCCCACGGGCGGGTAGACTTTGGGAAAAACTGTTTTTT. Residues: CSAPRAGRLWEKLFF.

This clone was detected a few times. The genes are TRBV5-4 and TRBJ2-7; 13 bases match TRBD2. The CDR3 totals 16 residues. Germline CDR1 SGHNT, CDR2 YYREEE (reference sequence). Losses at the gene ends were 4 bases for V and 5 bases for J; bases not matched to a gene: 9. The CDR3 DNA reads as TGTGCCAGCAGCCCTGAAGGACTAGCGGGGGCTAACGAGCAGTACTTC. It translates to CASSPEGLAGANEQYF.

This clone showed up just once. The rearrangement links TRBV5-1 to TRBJ2-7; D perhaps matches TRBD1 (6 bases). V was clipped by 0 bases and J by 3 bases, with 19 bases between them. The CDR3 spans 17 residues. From germline, CDR1 is SGHRS and CDR2 YFSETQ. The chain's CDR3 is CASSLVPAGQTRYEQYF. As DNA, the CDR3 is TGCGCCAGCAGCTTGGTTCCTGCAGGACAGACTCGCTACGAGCAGTACTTC.

The chain joins TRBV12-3 or TRBV12-4 to TRBJ1-2; unclear D gene. V shed 6 bases and J shed 4 bases, with 6 bases lying between them. The CDR3 is 11 amino acids. The CDR3 region is CASRTFYGYTF. DNA for the CDR3: TGTGCCAGCAGGACTTTCTATGGCTACACCTTC.

This clone was recorded only once. This chain links TRBV27 with TRBJ2-1, with 16 bases aligning to TRBD2. CDR3 size: 18 residues. The V segment lost 5 bases and the J segment 5 bases; nucleotides outside the gene matches: 9. The germline CDR1 and CDR2 sequences are MNHEY and SMNVEV (reference sequence). The CDR3, as DNA: TGTGCCAGCAGTCCTCCGGGACTAGCGGGAGGGCCCCACAATGAGCAGTTCTTC. Amino acids: CASSPPGLAGGPHNEQFF.

The chain has TRBV19 and TRBJ1-2; 8 positions agree with TRBD1. Germline V gene sequence: CDR1 LNHDA, CDR2 SQIVND (reference sequence). The CDR3 sequence is 15 residues long. Losses at the gene ends were 3 bases for V and 7 bases for J; bases not matched to a gene: 10. The CDR3 reads CASSIQGAGGFGYTF. DNA for the CDR3: TGTGCCAGTAGTATCCAGGGGGCAGGGGGTTTTGGCTACACCTTC.

This sequence joins TRBV19 and TRBJ2-7, with a tentative D call TRBD2 (5 bases). The CDR3 has 12 amino acids. Trimming removed 7 bases from V and 3 bases from J, with 10 bases in between. Germline CDR1 is LNHDA and CDR2 is SQIVND (reference sequence). In DNA, the CDR3 is TGTGCCAGTACGGGGTTCAGCTACGAGCAGTACTTC. The encoded protein is CASTGFSYEQYF.

This chain joins TRBV4-3 and TRBJ1-6; D gene unclear. The CDR3 is 15 residues long. Germline CDR1 LGHNA, CDR2 YSLEER. Deletions cut 4 bases from V and 7 bases from J, with 14 bases between. In nucleotides, the CDR3 is TGCGCCAGCAGCCGCTCGGCGGAAGGAAATTCACCCCTCCACTTT. Protein product: CASSRSAEGNSPLHF.

The V gene is TRBV3-1 (or the pseudogene TRBV3-2), the J gene TRBJ1-1; 7 nucleotides match TRBD1. The CDR3 contains 16 residues. V shed 3 bases and J 1 base; nucleotides not matched to a gene: 8. Germline lookup yields CDR1 LGHDT and CDR2 YNNKEL (reference sequence). The DNA for the CDR3 is TGTGCCAGCAGCCATTTAGGGGGCGCGAGGAACACTGAAGCTTTCTTT. Its protein product is CASSHLGGARNTEAFF.

The chain recombines TRBV5-1 with TRBJ2-5, with D perhaps TRBD1 (6 bases). This CDR3 contains 15 residues. The germline gives CDR1 SGHRS, CDR2 YFSETQ. V dropped 0 bases and J dropped 6 bases, with 15 bases sitting between them. This CDR3 reads CASSLEEGGRKTQYF. The CDR3 region has the DNA TGCGCCAGCAGCTTGGAGGAAGGGGGTAGGAAGACCCAGTACTTC.

The chain carries TRBV11-2 and TRBJ1-5, with a weak D call TRBD1 (5 bases). CDR1 and CDR2 from the germline V gene are SGHAT and FQNNGV. The CDR3 loop spans 15 amino acids. The V end lost 0 bases, the J end lost 2 bases, and 8 bases lay between the germline ends. The CDR3 region has the DNA TGTGCCAGCAGCTTAGAGTTAGGGGGCAATCAGCCCCAGCATTTT. Its protein is CASSLELGGNQPQHF.

This chain links TRBV19 with TRBJ1-1; 8 positions match TRBD1. V was pared by 6 bases and J by 6 bases, with 15 bases of the junction left unmatched. This CDR3 comprises 16 residues. Germline CDR1 reads LNHDA; CDR2 reads SQIVND (reference sequence). The CDR3 loop is CASRSLRTGLFAEAFF. CDR3 DNA: TGTGCCAGTAGAAGTCTTCGGACAGGGCTGTTCGCTGAAGCTTTCTTT. The complete variable domain, with remaining parts taken from reference TRBV19 and TRBJ1-1, reads DGGITQSPKYLFRKEGQNVTLSCEQNLNHDAMYWYRQDPGQGLRLIYYSQIVNDFQKGDIAEGYSVSREKKESFPLTVTSAQKNPTAFYLCASRSLRTGLFAEAFFGQGTRLTVV.

The chain has TRBV7-7 and TRBJ1-2, with D maybe TRBD1 (5 bases). V was clipped by 5 bases and J by 1 base, with 23 bases between them. The CDR3 is made up of 18 amino acids. Looked up from germline, CDR1 is SSHAT and CDR2 is FNYEAQ (reference sequence). In nucleotides, the CDR3 is TGTGCCAGCAGCCCAACAGAAAAACACAGGTTAGTTAACTATGGCTACACCTTC. Translated, it gives CASSPTEKHRLVNYGYTF.

This clone appeared once. This sequence joins TRBV7-9 and TRBJ2-7, with 9 bases identical to TRBD1. Germline CDR1 is SEHNR and CDR2 is FQNEAQ (reference sequence). With 6 bases clipped from V and 5 bases from J, the junction kept 11 bases outside the gene matches. CDR3 length equals 15 residues. CDR3 in amino acids: CASSSGTGRIHEQYF. In DNA form, the CDR3 reads TGTGCCAGCAGTTCCGGGACAGGGAGGATCCACGAGCAGTACTTC.

V is TRBV7-2 and J is TRBJ1-4; D uncertain. CDR3 size: 15 residues. Trimming shortened V by 2 bases and J by 3 bases, and 10 bases separated the two germline ends. Germline V gene lookup returns CDR1 SGHTA and CDR2 FQGNSA. The CDR3 here is CASSLFSISNEKLFF. The CDR3 DNA follows: TGTGCCAGCAGCTTATTCTCTATCTCTAATGAAAAACTGTTTTTT.

The chain links TRBV7-9 to TRBJ2-5, with D possibly TRBD2 on 7 matching bases. The V gene's germline CDR1 is SEHNR and CDR2 FQNEAQ (reference sequence). CDR3 length: 14 amino acids. Trimming left V 5 bases short and J 13 bases short, with 23 bases between. The CDR3 DNA is TGTGCCAGCAGCCCGTTGGGGGGGGCGCGGGCCGTGTACTTC. Residues: CASSPLGGARAVYF.

In its sample, this clone was seen once. This chain links TRBV19 with TRBJ2-1; 7 bases align to TRBD1. CDR3 length: 11 residues. The germline gives CDR1 LNHDA, CDR2 SQIVND (reference sequence). With 3 bases clipped from V and 15 bases from J, the junction kept 5 bases outside the gene matches. CDR3 loop: CASSIRDRSFF. Here the CDR3 DNA reads TGTGCCAGTAGTATCCGGGACAGATCGTTCTTC.

V gene TRBV11-2 combines with J gene TRBJ1-6, with D uncertain. Between the trimmed V and J ends, which lost 1 base and 7 bases, there was a span of 14 bases. The germline CDR1 and CDR2 sequences are SGHAT and FQNNGV. The CDR3 has 16 residues. The CDR3 here is CASSLGGARVNSPLHF. The CDR3, as DNA: TGTGCCAGCAGCTTAGGGGGAGCGCGGGTGAATTCACCCCTCCACTTT.

This sequence joins TRBV7-8 and TRBJ1-2; the match to TRBD1 covers 7 bases. The V gene end was trimmed by 5 bases and the J gene end by 5 bases; junction bases not matched to a gene: 2. Germline V gene data show CDR1 as SGHVS and CDR2 as FQNEAQ. This CDR3 region has 12 residues. The CDR3 spells CASSPGQYGYTF. The CDR3 DNA follows: TGTGCCAGCAGCCCGGGACAGTATGGCTACACCTTC.

The V gene is TRBV30, the J gene TRBJ1-1; D ambiguous. Germline assignment: CDR1 GTSNPN and CDR2 SVGIG (reference sequence). V lost 2 bases and J lost 0, with 7 bases in between. The CDR3 contains 13 residues. The CDR3 DNA follows: TGTGCCTGGAGTACCAGTATGAACACTGAAGCTTTCTTT. Protein sequence: CAWSTSMNTEAFF.

The V call is TRBV15, the J call TRBJ1-5; D might be TRBD1 (5 bases). This CDR3 region has 14 residues. CDR1 and CDR2 from the germline V gene are LNHNV and YYDKDF (reference sequence). V lost 7 bases, J lost 6 bases, and 16 bases lay in between. CDR3 bases: TGTGCCACCAACGGGGCGGGGATAAGTCAGCCCCAGCATTTT. It codes for CATNGAGISQPQHF.